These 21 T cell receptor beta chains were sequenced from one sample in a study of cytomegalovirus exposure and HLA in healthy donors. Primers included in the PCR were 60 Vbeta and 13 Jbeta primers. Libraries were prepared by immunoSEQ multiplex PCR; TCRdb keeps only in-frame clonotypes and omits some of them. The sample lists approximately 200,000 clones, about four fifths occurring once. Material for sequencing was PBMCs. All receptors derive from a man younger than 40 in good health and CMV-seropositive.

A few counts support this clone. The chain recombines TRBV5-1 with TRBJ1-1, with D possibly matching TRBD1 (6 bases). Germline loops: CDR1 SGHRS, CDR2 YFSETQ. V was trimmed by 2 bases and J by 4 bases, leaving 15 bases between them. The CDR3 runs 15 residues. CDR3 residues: CASSFRGGEGTEAFF. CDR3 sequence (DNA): TGCGCCAGCAGCTTCAGGGGTGGAGAGGGCACTGAAGCTTTCTTT. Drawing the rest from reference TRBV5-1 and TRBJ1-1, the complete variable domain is KAGVTQTPRYLIKTRGQQVTLSCSPISGHRSVSWYQQTPGQGLQFLFEYFSETQRNKGNFPGRFSGRQFSNSRSEMNVSTLELGDSALYLCASSFRGGEGTEAFFGQGTRLTVV.

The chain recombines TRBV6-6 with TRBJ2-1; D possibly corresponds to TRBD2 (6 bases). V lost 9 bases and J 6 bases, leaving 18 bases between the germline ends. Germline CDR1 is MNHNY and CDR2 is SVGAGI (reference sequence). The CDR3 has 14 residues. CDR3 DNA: TGTGCCAGTCGACGGGGGTCCCTTGGCAATGAGCAGTTCTTC. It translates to CASRRGSLGNEQFF.

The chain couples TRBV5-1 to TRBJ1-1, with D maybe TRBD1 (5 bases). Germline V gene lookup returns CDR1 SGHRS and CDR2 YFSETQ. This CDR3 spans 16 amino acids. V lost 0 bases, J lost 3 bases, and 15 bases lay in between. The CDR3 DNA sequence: TGCGCCAGCAGCTTGGGAGTGGCGGAGGGGTACACTGAAGCTTTCTTT. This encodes CASSLGVAEGYTEAFF.

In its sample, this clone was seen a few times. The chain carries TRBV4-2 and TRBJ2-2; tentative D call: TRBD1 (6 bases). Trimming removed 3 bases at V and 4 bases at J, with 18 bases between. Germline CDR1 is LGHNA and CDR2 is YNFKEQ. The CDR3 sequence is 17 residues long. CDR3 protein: CASSHPKAGTPTGELFF. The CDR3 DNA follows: TGTGCCAGCAGCCACCCTAAGGCCGGGACACCCACCGGGGAGCTGTTTTTT.

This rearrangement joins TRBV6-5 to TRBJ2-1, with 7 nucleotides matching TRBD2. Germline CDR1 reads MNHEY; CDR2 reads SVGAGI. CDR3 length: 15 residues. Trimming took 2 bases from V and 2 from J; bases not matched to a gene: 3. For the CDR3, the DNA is TGTGCCAGCAGTTACGTGCTAGCGGCCTACAATGAGCAGTTCTTC. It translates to CASSYVLAAYNEQFF.

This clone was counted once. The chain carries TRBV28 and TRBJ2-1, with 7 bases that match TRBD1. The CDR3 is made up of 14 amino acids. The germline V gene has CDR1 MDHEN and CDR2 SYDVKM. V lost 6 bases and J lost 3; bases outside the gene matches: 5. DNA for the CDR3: TGTGCCAGCAGATCGACAGGGATCTACAATGAGCAGTTCTTC. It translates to CASRSTGIYNEQFF.

This chain's CDR3 is CASSLGQVVQPQHF. CDR3 nucleotide sequence: TGTGCCAGCAGTTTAGGACAGGTGGTTCAGCCCCAGCATTTT. The V gene is TRBV28, the J gene TRBJ1-5; 7 bases map to TRBD1. CDR3 length: 14 amino acids. After removal of 2 bases from V and 6 bases from J, the junction contained 4 bases not matched to a gene. Germline V gene lookup returns CDR1 MDHEN and CDR2 SYDVKM.

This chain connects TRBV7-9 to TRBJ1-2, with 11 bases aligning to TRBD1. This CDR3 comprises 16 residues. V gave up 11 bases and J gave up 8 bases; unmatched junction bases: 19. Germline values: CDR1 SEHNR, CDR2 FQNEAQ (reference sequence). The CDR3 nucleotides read TGTGCCGGACCCGCGGGACCGGGACAGGGGGTCTGGGGCTACACCTTC. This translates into CAGPAGPGQGVWGYTF. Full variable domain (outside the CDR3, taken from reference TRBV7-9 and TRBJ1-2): DTGVSQNPRHKITKRGQNVTFRCDPISEHNRLYWYRQTLGQGPEFLTYFQNEAQLEKSRLLSDRFSAERPKGSFSTLEIQRTEQGDSAMYLCAGPAGPGQGVWGYTFGSGTRLTVV.

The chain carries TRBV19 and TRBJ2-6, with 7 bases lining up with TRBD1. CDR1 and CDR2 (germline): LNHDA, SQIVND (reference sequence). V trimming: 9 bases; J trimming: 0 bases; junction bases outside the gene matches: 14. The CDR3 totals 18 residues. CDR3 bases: TGTGCCAGCCTTTCGTGGGACAGAAGCTACTCTGGGGCCAACGTCCTGACTTTC. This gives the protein CASLSWDRSYSGANVLTF. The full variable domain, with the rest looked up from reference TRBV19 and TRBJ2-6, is DGGITQSPKYLFRKEGQNVTLSCEQNLNHDAMYWYRQDPGQGLRLIYYSQIVNDFQKGDIAEGYSVSREKKESFPLTVTSAQKNPTAFYLCASLSWDRSYSGANVLTFGAGSRLTVL.

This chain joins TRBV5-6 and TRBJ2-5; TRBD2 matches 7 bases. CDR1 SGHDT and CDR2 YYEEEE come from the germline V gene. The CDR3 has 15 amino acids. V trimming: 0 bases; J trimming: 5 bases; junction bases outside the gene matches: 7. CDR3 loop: CASSLGTGGGETQYF. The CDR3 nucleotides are TGTGCCAGCAGCTTGGGGACGGGAGGAGGTGAGACCCAGTACTTC.

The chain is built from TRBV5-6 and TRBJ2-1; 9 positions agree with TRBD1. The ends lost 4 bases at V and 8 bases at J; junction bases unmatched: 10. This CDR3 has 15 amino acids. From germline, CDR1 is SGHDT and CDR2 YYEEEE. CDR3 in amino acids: CASSPRDRVLHEQFF. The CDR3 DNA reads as TGTGCCAGCAGCCCTCGGGACAGGGTTTTACATGAGCAGTTCTTC.

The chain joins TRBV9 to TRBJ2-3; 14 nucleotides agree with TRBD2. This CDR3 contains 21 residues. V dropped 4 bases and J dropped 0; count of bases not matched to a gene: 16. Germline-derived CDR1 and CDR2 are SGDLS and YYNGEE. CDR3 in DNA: TGTGCCAGCAGCCCCTCCCGGACTAGCGGGAGGCTACACCCTAGCACAGATACGCAGTATTTT. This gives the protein CASSPSRTSGRLHPSTDTQYF.

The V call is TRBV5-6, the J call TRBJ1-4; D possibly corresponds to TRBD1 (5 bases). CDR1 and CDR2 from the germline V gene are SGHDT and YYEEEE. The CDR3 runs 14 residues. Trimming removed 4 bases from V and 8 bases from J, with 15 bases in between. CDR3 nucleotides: TGTGCCAGCAGCCCAGGGAATGTTTACGAAAAACTGTTTTTT. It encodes CASSPGNVYEKLFF.

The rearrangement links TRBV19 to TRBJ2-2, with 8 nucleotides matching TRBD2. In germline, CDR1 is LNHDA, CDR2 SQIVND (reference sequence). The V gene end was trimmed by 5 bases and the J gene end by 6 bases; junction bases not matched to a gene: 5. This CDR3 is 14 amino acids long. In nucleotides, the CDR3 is TGTGCCAGTAGTGGGACTAGGGCGGCCGGGGAGCTGTTTTTT. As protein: CASSGTRAAGELFF.

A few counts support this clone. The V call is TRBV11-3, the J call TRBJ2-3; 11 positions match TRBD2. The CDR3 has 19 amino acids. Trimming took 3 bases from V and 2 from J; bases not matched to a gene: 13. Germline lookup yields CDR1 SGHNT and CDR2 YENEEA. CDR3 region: CASSLGLAEEGEDTDTQYF. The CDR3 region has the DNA TGTGCCAGCAGCTTGGGACTAGCGGAGGAGGGGGAGGACACAGATACGCAGTATTTT. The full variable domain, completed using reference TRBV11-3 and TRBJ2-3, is EAGVVQSPRYKIIEKKQPVAFWCNPISGHNTLYWYLQNLGQGPELLIRYENEEAVDDSQLPKDRFSAERLKGVDSTLKIQPAELGDSAVYLCASSLGLAEEGEDTDTQYFGPGTRLTVL.

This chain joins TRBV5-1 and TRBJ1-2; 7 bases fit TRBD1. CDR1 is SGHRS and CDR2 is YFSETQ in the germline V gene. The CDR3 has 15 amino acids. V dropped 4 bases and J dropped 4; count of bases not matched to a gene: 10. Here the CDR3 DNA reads TGCGCCAGCAGCCCGCGACAGGGAGCCCTCTATGGCTACACCTTC. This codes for CASSPRQGALYGYTF.

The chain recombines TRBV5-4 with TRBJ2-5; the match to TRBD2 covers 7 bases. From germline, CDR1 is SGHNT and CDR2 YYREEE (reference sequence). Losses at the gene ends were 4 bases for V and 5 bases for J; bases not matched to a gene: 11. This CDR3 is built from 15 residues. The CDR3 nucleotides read TGTGCCAGCAGCCCTGGGACTACCATCGGGGAGACCCAGTACTTC. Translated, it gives CASSPGTTIGETQYF.

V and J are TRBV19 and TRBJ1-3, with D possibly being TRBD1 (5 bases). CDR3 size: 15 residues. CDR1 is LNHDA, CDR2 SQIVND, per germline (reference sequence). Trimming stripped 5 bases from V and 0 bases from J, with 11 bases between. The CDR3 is CASSFGGFSGNTIYF. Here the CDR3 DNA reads TGTGCCAGTAGTTTCGGGGGTTTCTCTGGAAACACCATATATTTT. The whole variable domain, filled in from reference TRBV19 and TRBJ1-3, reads DGGITQSPKYLFRKEGQNVTLSCEQNLNHDAMYWYRQDPGQGLRLIYYSQIVNDFQKGDIAEGYSVSREKKESFPLTVTSAQKNPTAFYLCASSFGGFSGNTIYFGEGSWLTVV.

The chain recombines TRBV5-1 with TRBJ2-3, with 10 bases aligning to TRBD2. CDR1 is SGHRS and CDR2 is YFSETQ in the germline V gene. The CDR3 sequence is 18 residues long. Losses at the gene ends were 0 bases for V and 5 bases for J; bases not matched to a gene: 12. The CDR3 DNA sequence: TGCGCCAGCAGCTTGGGACCGGGGACTAGCGAGGGACAAGATACGCAGTATTTT. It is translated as CASSLGPGTSEGQDTQYF.

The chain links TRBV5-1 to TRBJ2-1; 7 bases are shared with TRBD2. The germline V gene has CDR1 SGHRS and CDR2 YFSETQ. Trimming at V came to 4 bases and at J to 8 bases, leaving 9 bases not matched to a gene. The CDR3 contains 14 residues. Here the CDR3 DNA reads TGCGCCAGCAGCACCGGACTAGTTATCGATGAGCAGTTCTTC. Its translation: CASSTGLVIDEQFF. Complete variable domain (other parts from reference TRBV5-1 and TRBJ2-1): KAGVTQTPRYLIKTRGQQVTLSCSPISGHRSVSWYQQTPGQGLQFLFEYFSETQRNKGNFPGRFSGRQFSNSRSEMNVSTLELGDSALYLCASSTGLVIDEQFFGPGTRLTVL.

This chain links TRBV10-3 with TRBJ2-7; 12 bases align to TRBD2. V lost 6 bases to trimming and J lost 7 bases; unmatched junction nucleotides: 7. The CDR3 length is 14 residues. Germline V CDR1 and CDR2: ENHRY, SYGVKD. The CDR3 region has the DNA TGTGCCATCAGCCTAGCGGGAGGGCTACGGGAGCAGTACTTC. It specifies CAISLAGGLREQYF.